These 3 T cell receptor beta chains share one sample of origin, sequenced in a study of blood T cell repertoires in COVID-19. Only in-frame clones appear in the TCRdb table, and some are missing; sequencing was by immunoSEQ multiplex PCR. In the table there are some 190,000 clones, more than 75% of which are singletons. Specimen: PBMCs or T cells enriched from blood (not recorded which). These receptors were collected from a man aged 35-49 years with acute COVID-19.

Here the CDR3 reads CASTPSRNEQFF. CDR3 in DNA: TGTGCCAGCACGCCTAGTCGCAATGAGCAGTTCTTC. V and J are TRBV28 and TRBJ2-1; no firm D call. The CDR3 is made up of 12 amino acids. CDR1 and CDR2 from the germline V gene are MDHEN and SYDVKM. Trimming cost V 7 bases and J 6 bases, with 10 bases left between them.

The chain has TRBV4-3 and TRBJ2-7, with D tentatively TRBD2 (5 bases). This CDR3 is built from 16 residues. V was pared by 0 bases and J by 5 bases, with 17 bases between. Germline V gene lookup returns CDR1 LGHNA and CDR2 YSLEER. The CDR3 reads CASSQDRGTSANEQYF. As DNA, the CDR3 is TGCGCCAGCAGCCAAGACCGGGGAACATCCGCTAACGAGCAGTACTTC.

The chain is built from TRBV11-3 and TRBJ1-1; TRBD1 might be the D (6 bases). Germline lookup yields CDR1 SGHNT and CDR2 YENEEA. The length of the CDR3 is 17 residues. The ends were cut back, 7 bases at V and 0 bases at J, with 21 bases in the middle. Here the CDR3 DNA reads TGTGCCAGCAAGACCAAGCCGAGACAGGACATGAACACTGAAGCTTTCTTT. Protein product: CASKTKPRQDMNTEAFF.